This TCR beta chain was found in a study of CD4 and CD8 cells across lung adenocarcinoma regions. Samples came from patients with localized non-small cell lung adenocarcinoma. TCRdb reprocessed the PCR reads with MiXCR, giving one entry per CDR3 protein. The sample contains around 25,000 distinct CDR3 sequences, over 40% of which appear only once. Germline loops: CDR1 MNHEY, CDR2 SVGAGI. The CDR3 length is 15 residues. V gave up 2 bases and J gave up 6 bases; unmatched junction bases: 4. The chain carries TRBV6-5 and TRBJ2-2, with 9 positions matching TRBD1. The source of this sequence is a male donor with lung adenocarcinoma. The CD4 and CD8 labels of this study may be unreliable. Source material: CD4+ T cells from the center of a lung tumor. The CDR3 DNA sequence: TGTGCCAGCAGTTACGGGGACAGGGAATCCGGGGAGCTGTTTTTT. This gives the protein CASSYGDRESGELFF.